Listed below are T cell receptor beta chains from one sample, sequenced in a study of control samples from healthy donors and cancer patients. This table comes from immunoSEQ multiplex PCR, and its TCRdb copy is limited to in-frame clones, with some not included. The sample holds approximately 70,000 clones, roughly nine tenths seen once. The sample consisted of blood. These receptors all come from a woman aged 45-65 years in good health. Both conserved end residues are part of each CDR3.

V gene,CDR3 protein
TRBV6-6,CASRPRPTTNEKLFF
TRBV28,CASSPRGILNHTEAFF
TRBV2,CASSLGQRNTEAFF
TRBV9,CASSSRGAGAYNEQFF
TRBV3-1/TRBV3-2,CASSPSYRETQYF
TRBV19,CASSTWTSGRDNEQFF
TRBV3-1/TRBV3-2,CASSQPGQGYGYTF
TRBV30,CAWSVQAGIQETQYF
TRBV5-4,CASSLRGQGNEQYF
TRBV6-5,CASSSPGQGLYGYTF
TRBV4-1,CASSQGTTSGRVTDTQYF
TRBV7-9,CASSLDINYGYTF
TRBV3-1/TRBV3-2,CASSQVRTGKNIQYF
TRBV28,CASSSSHEGPQHF
TRBV5-1,CASSLYHPGETQYF
TRBV11-2,CASSTLDRLSYGYTF
TRBV24-1,CATSDKGVNTEAFF
TRBV3-1/TRBV3-2,CASSRSGVGGTQYF
TRBV5-1,CASSLAGEIYNEQFF
TRBV30,CAWSVESHPEKLFF
TRBV24-1,CATSDWDREATDTQYF
TRBV27,CATSDRRSYEQYF